Listed below are T cell receptor beta chains from one sample, sequenced in a study of CD8 T cells in ankylosing spondylitis. TCRdb reprocessed the 5' RACE reads via MiXCR and lists one record per CDR3 protein. The table shows hundreds of thousands of distinct CDR3 sequences, with 17% occurring only once. Sequencing input: blood, either unsorted or a sorted T cell fraction (not recorded which). Receptor source: a male donor with ankylosing spondylitis. Each CDR3 is given with its conserved first and last residue.

j_gene	v_gene	CDR3aa
TRBJ2-7	TRBV20-1	CSAPPGQGASYEQYF
TRBJ1-3	TRBV24-1	CATSDSRGNTIYF
TRBJ2-6	TRBV27	CASSGGQGFVGANVLTF
TRBJ2-1	TRBV4-1	CASSQDGTASYNEQFF
TRBJ2-7	TRBV6-1	CASTPGSGYYEQYF
TRBJ2-3	TRBV6-5	CASSYTFSGTSTDTQYF
TRBJ2-3	TRBV5-1	CASSSGYRGRITDTQYF
TRBJ2-7	TRBV19	CASSLAGTGFHEQYF
TRBJ1-1	TRBV27	CASTPFLVAPNTEAFF
TRBJ1-1	TRBV20-1	CSARLRNTEAFF
TRBJ1-5	TRBV24-1	CATGQDNQPQHF
TRBJ2-3	TRBV7-9	CASSLGTETDTQYF
TRBJ1-2	TRBV7-9	CASSLGLTGAYGYTF
TRBJ2-7	TRBV18	CASSPPTAGNSYEQYF
TRBJ2-5	TRBV20-1	CSARSGGGETQYF
TRBJ1-4	TRBV4-2	CASSQDREGAEKLFF
TRBJ1-5	TRBV6-1	CASSTARAYNQPQHF
TRBJ2-4	TRBV12-3/TRBV12-4	CASSTSGTEKNIQYF
TRBJ2-7	TRBV29-1	CSVGGQGSSEQYF
TRBJ1-5	TRBV20-1	CSARAEYNQPQHF
TRBJ2-3	TRBV29-1	CSITQGTDTQYF
TRBJ1-1	TRBV20-1	CSARDRRENTEAFF
TRBJ2-1	TRBV7-2	CASAPSGTGGSTEQFF
TRBJ2-7	TRBV12-3/TRBV12-4	CASSSPYEQYF
TRBJ2-7	TRBV5-1	CASSLVPGSYEQYF
TRBJ1-2	TRBV29-1	CTTRGSYGYTF
TRBJ2-1	TRBV12-3/TRBV12-4	CARALAGVRNEQFF
TRBJ1-5	TRBV18	CASSPEFRGQPQHF
TRBJ2-5	TRBV5-1	CASSRPPILDQYF
TRBJ2-1	TRBV5-1	CASSLDGGGEWFF
TRBJ1-1	TRBV5-1	CASSLTPSRGGTEAFF
TRBJ2-1	TRBV5-1	CASSLAAGDTYNEQFF
TRBJ2-1	TRBV12-3/TRBV12-4	CASSQTGTAFF
TRBJ1-6	TRBV5-5	CASSSGEGTGVSPLHF
TRBJ2-3	TRBV20-1	CSASSLRVSDTQYF
TRBJ2-5	TRBV4-1	CASSQVDRDRETQYF
TRBJ1-6	TRBV24-1	CATSDFEGSPLHF
TRBJ2-3	TRBV7-8	CASSLYRGTDTQYF
TRBJ1-1	TRBV12-3/TRBV12-4	CASRRTHQNTEAFF
TRBJ2-7	TRBV18	CASSPPGSGGEQYF
TRBJ1-4	TRBV20-1	CSAEGANEKLFF
TRBJ2-2	TRBV9	CASSVLPGRDTGELFF
TRBJ2-7	TRBV20-1	CSARDRIGVQREPEQYF
TRBJ2-1	TRBV7-8	CASSLRDWTAYNEQFF
TRBJ2-3	TRBV7-3	CASSRGGLATDTQYF
TRBJ1-5	TRBV20-1	CSALPDGNQPQHF